This T cell receptor (beta chain) stems from a study of Graves' ophthalmopathy and Graves' hyperthyroidism. Study-level information: At the time of initial diagnosis and before any treatment, peripheral blood was collected.

This clonotype was recorded at least ten times. This CDR3 comprises 16 residues. V lost 3 bases and J lost 5; bases outside the gene matches: 9. Amplified material comprised TCR beta CDR3 regions derived from RNA transcripts. The first round was an RT-PCR with HTBI primers, and the second round was a multiplex PCR. TCRdb itself ran the multiplex PCR reads through MiXCR, one entry per CDR3 protein. Here the sample spans a few hundred thousand distinct CDR3 sequences, roughly 15% being singletons. Patients newly diagnosed with hyperthyroidism, under 2 months' duration, were aged 18 to 65, the study reports.

V and J are TRBV12-3 or TRBV12-4 and TRBJ2-7, with 11 bases that match TRBD2. Material: peripheral blood. This receptor was identified in an adult woman with stable Graves' hyperthyroidism. The DNA for the CDR3 is TGTGCCAGCAGTTTGGGACTAGCGGCGCCTCTAGACGAGCAGTACTTC. This sequence encodes CASSLGLAAPLDEQYF.